Listed here are 31 T cell receptor beta chains from one sample, sequenced in a study of CD8 T cells in ankylosing spondylitis. Each CDR3 protein gets one entry after TCRdb re-called the 5' RACE reads with MiXCR. The sample holds 300,000 to 350,000 distinct CDR3 sequences, more than 9% seen once. Sequences were obtained from blood, either unsorted or a sorted T cell fraction (not recorded which). The receptors were sampled from a female donor with ankylosing spondylitis or in good health (not recorded which).

The chain uses TRBV10-3 and TRBJ2-1; D uncertain. V lost 4 bases, J lost 5 bases, and 3 bases lay in between. There are 11 residues in the CDR3. Germline CDR1 is ENHRY and CDR2 is SYGVKD. The CDR3 sequence: CAISADNEQFF. DNA of the CDR3: TGTGCCATCAGTGCTGACAATGAGCAGTTCTTC.

This clonotype was seen many times. This chain connects TRBV15 to TRBJ2-7; D unclear. V shed 0 bases and J shed 3 bases, with 12 bases lying between them. Germline values: CDR1 LNHNV, CDR2 YYDKDF (reference sequence). This CDR3 region has 15 residues. The CDR3 DNA is TGTGCCACCAGCAGAGATGTTGTACGGAACTACGAGCAGTACTTC. This sequence encodes CATSRDVVRNYEQYF.

V gene TRBV30 combines with J gene TRBJ1-6; 10 nucleotides align to TRBD1. This CDR3 is 15 amino acids long. Unmatched junction bases numbered 4, after V lost 1 base and J lost 7 bases. Germline CDR1 GTSNPN, CDR2 SVGIG (reference sequence). DNA for the CDR3: TGTGCCTGGAGTGGGGACAGGGGATGGAATTCACCCCTCCACTTT. It translates to CAWSGDRGWNSPLHF.

This clonotype was seen only once. The CDR3 is CASSPGTTGIYTEAFF. The CDR3 DNA is TGTGCCAGCTCACCCGGGACTACAGGGATCTACACTGAAGCTTTCTTT. The chain is built from TRBV18 and TRBJ1-1, with D possibly matching TRBD1 (6 bases). Germline V lookup: CDR1 KGHSH, CDR2 LQKENI. CDR3 length equals 16 residues. Trimming shortened V by 3 bases and J by 3 bases, and 17 bases separated the two germline ends.

This clonotype showed up many times. The genes are TRBV29-1 and TRBJ1-1, with D unclear. Per germline, CDR1 SQVTM and CDR2 ANQGSEA. Deletions cut 4 bases from V and 10 bases from J, with 13 bases between. The CDR3 consists of 11 residues. The CDR3 DNA reads TGCAGCGTTGTTAAGGGTCTTGGAGCTTTCTTT. Its protein product is CSVVKGLGAFF.

This clonotype was counted many times. The gene calls are TRBV20-1 and TRBJ2-2; D may be TRBD1 or TRBD2 (5 bases each). The germline V and J ends were trimmed by 4 bases and 7 bases, with 19 bases remaining between them. The CDR3 has 15 amino acids. From germline, CDR1 is DFQATT and CDR2 SNEGSKA (reference sequence). CDR3 DNA sequence: TGCAGTGCTATTTTCGGGACCCCAAGTGTCGGGGAGCTGTTTTTT. The encoded protein is CSAIFGTPSVGELFF.

This clonotype was recorded at least ten times. The chain joins TRBV7-9 to TRBJ1-1, with a possible D match to TRBD1 (5 bases). CDR1 and CDR2 from the germline V gene are SEHNR and FQNEAQ (reference sequence). V shed 2 bases and J shed 7 bases, with 11 bases lying between them. There are 13 residues in the CDR3. CDR3: CASSLWGADEAFF. The CDR3 nucleotides read TGTGCCAGCAGCTTATGGGGCGCTGATGAAGCTTTCTTT.

The V call is TRBV5-1, the J call TRBJ1-1; D unclear. Trimming left V 4 bases short and J 1 base short, with 11 bases between. Germline CDR1 reads SGHRS; CDR2 reads YFSETQ. The CDR3 totals 14 residues. The CDR3, as DNA: TGCGCCAGCAGCCACGGGTCCGCGAACACTGAAGCTTTCTTT. As protein: CASSHGSANTEAFF.

This clonotype was counted a few times. The chain uses TRBV6-6 and TRBJ2-7; D is ambiguous. Germline CDR1 reads MNHNY; CDR2 reads SVGAGI (reference sequence). This CDR3 is built from 12 residues. Trimming removed 5 bases at V and 5 bases at J, with 10 bases between. The CDR3 spells CASSISSNEQYF. CDR3 nucleotide sequence: TGTGCCAGCAGTATATCCTCGAACGAGCAGTACTTC.

Of note for this clonotype: This could be a read error, since a much larger clone is one nucleotide away. The chain links TRBV5-1 to TRBJ2-1; 12 nucleotides line up with TRBD2. V lost 0 bases to trimming and J lost 6 bases; unmatched junction nucleotides: 4. The CDR3 consists of 16 residues. Germline V gene sequence: CDR1 SGHRS, CDR2 YFSETQ. CDR3 bases: TGCGCCAGCAGCTTGGCCGGGACTAGCGGGTTCAATGAGCAGTTCTTC. Translation gives CASSLAGTSGFNEQFF.

The sample holds many counts of this clonotype. The V and J genes are TRBV5-5 and TRBJ1-1, with a weak D call TRBD1 (5 bases). The CDR3 loop spans 15 amino acids. Per germline, CDR1 SGHKS and CDR2 YYEKEE (reference sequence). V dropped 5 bases and J dropped 4 bases, with 18 bases sitting between them. CDR3 region: CASRYGPSGGTEAFF. The CDR3 DNA follows: TGTGCCAGCAGGTACGGACCAAGTGGGGGCACTGAAGCTTTCTTT.

The chain recombines TRBV2 with TRBJ1-2; no definite D call. Germline-derived CDR1 and CDR2 are SNHLY and FYNNEI. The CDR3 totals 12 residues. Trimming pared 6 bases from V and 8 bases from J, leaving 13 bases between. The CDR3 here is CASSSRLLGYTF. The DNA of the CDR3 is TGTGCCAGCAGCTCCAGACTCTTAGGCTACACCTTC.

The rearrangement joins TRBV29-1 to TRBJ2-3; D may be TRBD1 (6 bases). With 3 bases removed from V and 1 base from J, the gap between germline ends came to 14 bases. The CDR3 covers 15 residues. The germline gives CDR1 SQVTM, CDR2 ANQGSEA. CDR3 in amino acids: CSVDLLQGRTDTQYF. The CDR3 DNA sequence: TGCAGCGTTGATCTTTTACAGGGCCGCACAGATACGCAGTATTTT.

This clonotype was seen at least ten times. The V gene is TRBV5-1, the J gene TRBJ2-7, with a weak D call TRBD2 (6 bases). Germline loops: CDR1 SGHRS, CDR2 YFSETQ. The CDR3 is made up of 14 amino acids. Between the trimmed V and J ends, which lost 2 bases and 6 bases, there was a span of 15 bases. Here the CDR3 DNA reads TGCGCCAGCAGCTTTGGAGGGGCCGGGCGCGAGCAGTACTTC. Translating it yields CASSFGGAGREQYF.

At least ten counts were recorded for this clonotype. This sequence joins TRBV5-1 and TRBJ2-2; TRBD1 matches at 7 bases. Germline V CDR1 and CDR2: SGHRS, YFSETQ. The CDR3 loop spans 15 amino acids. Losses at the gene ends were 4 bases for V and 2 bases for J; bases not matched to a gene: 5. CDR3 protein: CASSADRLNTGELFF. Here the CDR3 DNA reads TGCGCCAGCAGCGCGGACAGGCTAAACACCGGGGAGCTGTTTTTT.

There are many counts of this clonotype. The chain couples TRBV29-1 to TRBJ2-3; D possibly uses TRBD1 or TRBD2 (5 bases each). The V end was cut by 2 bases, the J end by 4 bases, with 13 bases between. The CDR3 consists of 14 residues. The germline CDR1 and CDR2 sequences are SQVTM and ANQGSEA. CDR3 residues: CSVELGRRADTQYF. In DNA form, the CDR3 reads TGCAGCGTTGAATTGGGACGTAGGGCAGATACGCAGTATTTT.

The CDR3 DNA reads as TGTGCCAGCAGCCAAGGGGCGCGGGGTCAGCCCCAGCATTTT. Translation: CASSQGARGQPQHF. The J gene is TRBJ1-5, the V gene TRBV16; D is perhaps TRBD1 (5 bases). V gave up 2 bases and J gave up 6 bases, with 11 bases separating them. CDR1 is KGHSY and CDR2 is FQNENV in the germline V gene. The CDR3 length is 14 residues.

The rearrangement joins TRBV20-1 to TRBJ2-7; possibly TRBD2 for D (7 bases). V lost 6 bases, J lost 2 bases, and 14 bases lay in between. The CDR3 is 13 residues long. Germline lookup yields CDR1 DFQATT and CDR2 SNEGSKA (reference sequence). In DNA, the CDR3 is TGCAGTGCAAGGGGGGAGGGAGCCTACGAGCAGTACTTC. Translated: CSARGEGAYEQYF.

The table lists this clonotype with many counts. The chain carries TRBV12-3 or TRBV12-4 and TRBJ2-7, with D possibly being TRBD2 (5 bases). Trimming left V 3 bases short and J 1 base short, with 13 bases between. The CDR3 loop spans 15 amino acids. Written as DNA, the CDR3 is TGTGCCAGCAGTTTGAGGAACGCGGGTTCCTACGAGCAGTACTTC. Protein product: CASSLRNAGSYEQYF.

There are a few counts of this clonotype. The J gene is TRBJ2-7, the V gene TRBV5-1; D gene ambiguous. Germline CDR1 is SGHRS and CDR2 is YFSETQ. V was pared by 0 bases and J by 5 bases, with 21 bases between. This CDR3 comprises 17 residues. CDR3 sequence: CASSLESPWKTGHEQYF. CDR3 coding DNA: TGCGCCAGCAGCTTGGAGTCCCCGTGGAAGACGGGCCACGAGCAGTACTTC. The full variable domain, in which reference TRBV5-1 and TRBJ2-7 provide the parts outside the CDR3, is KAGVTQTPRYLIKTRGQQVTLSCSPISGHRSVSWYQQTPGQGLQFLFEYFSETQRNKGNFPGRFSGRQFSNSRSEMNVSTLELGDSALYLCASSLESPWKTGHEQYFGPGTRLTVT.

This clonotype was recorded a few times. A much larger clone lies a single base off, so this may be a read error. The V gene is TRBV20-1, the J gene TRBJ2-5; 9 positions match TRBD1. Germline V gene lookup returns CDR1 DFQATT and CDR2 SNEGSKA (reference sequence). The CDR3 totals 13 residues. Here the CDR3 DNA reads TGCAGTGCTGGTACAGGGGGCCAAGAGACCCAGTCCTTC. This gives the protein CSAGTGGQETQSF.

This clonotype appeared many times. CDR3 amino acids: CASSRGAGDTEAFF. In DNA, the CDR3 is TGTGCCAGCAGTCGGGGCGCCGGGGACACTGAAGCTTTCTTT. This rearrangement joins TRBV12-3 or TRBV12-4 to TRBJ1-1, with D possibly being TRBD1 (5 bases). V was cut by 5 bases and J by 3 bases, with 13 bases left in between. The CDR3 consists of 14 residues.

This clonotype was observed many times. The chain carries TRBV25-1 and TRBJ1-1, with 12 bases fitting TRBD1. J lost 4 bases, V lost 4 bases, and 16 bases had no gene match. This CDR3 is built from 19 residues. The germline CDR1 and CDR2 sequences are MGHDK and SYGVNS. The CDR3 coding sequence is TGTGCCAGCAGTGTAGGTGGAGTACCGGGACAGGGGGCCGGCACTGAAGCTTTCTTT. This sequence encodes CASSVGGVPGQGAGTEAFF.

The sample holds many counts of this clonotype. The rearrangement links TRBV29-1 to TRBJ1-2; TRBD1 matches at 8 bases. V lost 1 base, J lost 4 bases, and 5 bases stayed unmatched. Germline V gives CDR1 SQVTM, CDR2 ANQGSEA. The CDR3 consists of 14 residues. CDR3 region: CSVEGPGQVYGYTF. DNA of the CDR3: TGCAGCGTTGAAGGTCCGGGACAGGTCTATGGCTACACCTTC.

The V and J genes are TRBV5-1 and TRBJ1-2; D perhaps matches TRBD1 (5 bases). V was shortened by 5 bases and J by 4 bases, with 15 bases between the two germline ends. The CDR3 is made up of 14 amino acids. Germline loops: CDR1 SGHRS, CDR2 YFSETQ. CDR3 sequence: CASRPTLGAYGYTF. The CDR3 DNA reads TGCGCCAGCAGGCCAACCCTAGGGGCCTATGGCTACACCTTC.

There are many counts of this clonotype. The chain links TRBV20-1 to TRBJ2-2; D remains ambiguous. The V and J ends lost 4 bases and 0 bases respectively, with 6 bases between them. Germline CDR1 reads DFQATT; CDR2 reads SNEGSKA (reference sequence). The CDR3 is 13 amino acids. CDR3 coding DNA: TGCAGTGCTAACCGGGCGAACACCGGGGAGCTGTTTTTT. Residues: CSANRANTGELFF.

In its sample, this clonotype was seen once. This chain links TRBV27 with TRBJ2-6; D ambiguous. This CDR3 region has 15 residues. Germline V CDR1 and CDR2: MNHEY, SMNVEV (reference sequence). Between the trimmed V and J ends, which lost 0 bases and 1 base, there was a span of 4 bases. CDR3 in amino acids: CASSLSASGANVLTF. CDR3 DNA sequence: TGTGCCAGCAGTTTATCTGCTTCTGGGGCCAACGTCCTGACTTTC.

The chain employs TRBV2 and TRBJ2-2; 7 bases match TRBD2. The V and J ends lost 8 bases and 6 bases, in that order; junction bases with no gene match: 9. CDR1 and CDR2 from the germline V gene are SNHLY and FYNNEI. The CDR3 sequence is 14 residues long. The CDR3 loop is CASLGGAKPGELFF. The CDR3 DNA reads as TGTGCCAGCCTGGGAGGGGCAAAACCCGGGGAGCTGTTTTTT.

In its sample, this clonotype was seen many times. J is TRBJ2-2 and V is TRBV10-3; TRBD1 matches 7 bases. Germline assignment: CDR1 ENHRY and CDR2 SYGVKD. The CDR3 contains 14 residues. Germline trimming cut 7 bases from V and 6 bases from J; bases unmatched to any gene: 8. The DNA for the CDR3 is TGTGCCATCAAGGAGACAGGGAGTCCCGGGGAGCTGTTTTTT. This encodes CAIKETGSPGELFF.

This clonotype was picked up many times. The chain is built from TRBV9 and TRBJ1-4; the D is unclear. Germline V gives CDR1 SGDLS, CDR2 YYNGEE. Trimming shortened V by 2 bases and J by 3 bases, and 11 bases separated the two germline ends. This CDR3 contains 15 residues. The CDR3 DNA reads TGTGCCAGCAGCGTCGGCTCCTTGTCTAATGAAAAACTGTTTTTT. Its translation: CASSVGSLSNEKLFF.

The chain uses TRBV5-1 and TRBJ2-2, with D possibly being TRBD2 (6 bases). The CDR3 spans 17 residues. V was clipped by 4 bases and J by 4 bases, with 20 bases between them. Germline V gene lookup returns CDR1 SGHRS and CDR2 YFSETQ. CDR3 DNA sequence: TGCGCCAGCAGCGAGGAACTAGCCGTTTCAACCACCGGGGAGCTGTTTTTT. It codes for CASSEELAVSTTGELFF.